The clone carrying this T cell receptor beta chain occurred a few times. The target antigen is unknown. The CDR3 contains 14 residues. This record belongs to a study of radiotherapy plus CTLA-4 blockade in lung cancer. Whole-study context: Patients showed objective responses in 18% of cases and disease control in under 40%.

Assay used: immunoSEQ multiplex PCR; TCRdb lists only in-frame clones, some missing. The data show 34,000 or so clones, with around 75% seen just once and about 14% held by the top ten. Study outcomes and limitations: It was early blood T cell clone dynamics, with interferon-beta, that reportedly best predicted response.

The specimen comprised peripheral blood, sampled from a patient treated with radiotherapy plus ipilimumab. J is TRBJ1-1 and V is TRBV21-1; the table's D call, TRBD1, was not checked against the DNA. TRBV21-1 is a pseudogene segment. The receptor comes from a human donor with non-small cell lung cancer that progressed on radiotherapy plus ipilimumab. In DNA, the CDR3 is TGTGCCACCTGGAACAGGGGGGACGGCACTGAAGCTTTCTTT. As protein: CATWNRGDGTEAFF.